Sequencing of this T cell receptor beta chain was carried out in a study of blood T cell repertoires in COVID-19. Looking at the study overall: COVID-19 samples collected from the United States, Italy and Spain covered acute and convalescent phases. T cells, B-cell-depleted T cells, or PBMCs provided the cDNA or gDNA that served as material.

CDR1 and CDR2 (germline): SGHKS, YYEKEE (reference sequence). The CDR3 covers 14 residues. The trim removed 7 bases at V and 7 bases at J, leaving 13 bases unmatched. Original methodology: Amplification with reference gene primers provided the estimates of nucleated cell counts. TCRdb's table, derived via immunoSEQ multiplex PCR, lists solely in-frame clones and lacks some. For V, J and clone size, that table is used; D and trimming come from the DNA. The sample lists hundreds of thousands of clones; more than 70% were seen once. This chain connects TRBV5-5 to TRBJ1-2, with TRBD1 matching 7 bases. Material: peripheral blood. The receptor's source is a woman aged 40 to 50 who had recovered from COVID-19. CDR3 sequence reads: CASLPGTASLGYTF. CDR3 nucleotides: TGTGCCAGCCTACCCGGGACAGCCTCCCTTGGCTACACCTTC.